This entry describes one T cell receptor (beta chain). The record originates from a study of blood T cell repertoires in COVID-19. The ends were cut back, 5 bases at V and 3 bases at J, with 16 bases in the middle. This CDR3 spans 15 amino acids. Germline V CDR1 and CDR2: GTSNPN, SVGIG (reference sequence). Enrolled through a virtual design, the participants were between 18 and 89 years of age and came from about two dozen US areas. Participants had their cohort set by participant-reported clinical history. Generated by immunoSEQ multiplex PCR, the TCRdb table keeps only in-frame clones and is missing some. The top ten clones hold nearly 4.5% of a sample with some 150,000 clones, over 65% of them seen once.

The chain uses TRBV30 and TRBJ1-4; D is undetermined. Material for sequencing was PBMCs or T cells enriched from blood (not recorded which). The sequence was collected from a woman in her forties or fifties who had recovered from COVID-19. The CDR3 sequence is CAWVGGSVPNEKLFF. The CDR3 coding sequence is TGTGCCTGGGTTGGAGGGAGTGTCCCTAATGAAAAACTGTTTTTT.